The entry below describes one T cell receptor (beta chain). Its antigen is still unknown. The junction and the germline gene differ at one end; a read error may be behind it. The data are from a study of OX40 agonist ivuxolimab in advanced cancers. Looking at the study overall: The patients got ivuxolimab, which is an agonistic anti-OX40 (CD134) antibody. The group had a mean age of about 64 years, ranged from about 23 to 79, and was 82.7% male. Three patients showed partial responses: one hepatocellular carcinoma and two cutaneous melanoma cases.

CDR3 length: 13 amino acids. Germline V gene data show CDR1 as SSHAT and CDR2 as FNYEAQ (reference sequence). Study conclusions and caveats: The study found that CD8+ T cells averaged more expanded clones than CD4+.

Generated by immunoSEQ multiplex PCR, the TCRdb table keeps only in-frame clones and is missing some. Of tens of thousands of clones in the sample, 70% to 90% were seen once. The J gene is TRBJ1-1, the V gene TRBV7-7; D remains unclear. The TCR comes from an adult with an advanced solid tumor such as melanoma, head and neck, liver or kidney cancer. This sample comprised CD4+ or CD8+ T cells sorted from blood, obtained in a trial of the OX40 agonist ivuxolimab. This CDR3 is CASSLALNTEAFF. The CDR3 DNA is TGTGCTAGCAGCCTTGCGCTGAACACTGAAGCTTTCTTT.